This T cell receptor beta chain was identified in a study of human T cells and chemical hapten exposure. One entry per CDR3 protein, called by TCRdb with MiXCR from the RACE reads. The sample lists about 170,000 distinct CDR3 sequences, 28% occurring once. The CDR3 length is 14 residues. With 4 bases removed from V and 0 bases from J, the gap between germline ends came to 9 bases. The V gene's germline CDR1 is SNHLY and CDR2 FYNNEI. This clonotype appeared a few times. The time point was: patch test 3, about 24 weeks after DPC sensitization. As for treatment: therapeutic diphenylcyclopropenone sensitization with weekly scalp DPC.

This chain uses TRBV2 with TRBJ1-1; D is uncertain. The receptor comes from a woman aged 18-30 years with alopecia areata. Some clones in this sample may be carry-over from other donors' samples. The source was whole blood, collected in connection with sensitization to the hapten diphenylcyclopropenone (DPC). CDR3 sequence (DNA): TGTGCCAGCAGTGTGGCAGGCATGAACACTGAAGCTTTCTTT. It is translated as CASSVAGMNTEAFF.